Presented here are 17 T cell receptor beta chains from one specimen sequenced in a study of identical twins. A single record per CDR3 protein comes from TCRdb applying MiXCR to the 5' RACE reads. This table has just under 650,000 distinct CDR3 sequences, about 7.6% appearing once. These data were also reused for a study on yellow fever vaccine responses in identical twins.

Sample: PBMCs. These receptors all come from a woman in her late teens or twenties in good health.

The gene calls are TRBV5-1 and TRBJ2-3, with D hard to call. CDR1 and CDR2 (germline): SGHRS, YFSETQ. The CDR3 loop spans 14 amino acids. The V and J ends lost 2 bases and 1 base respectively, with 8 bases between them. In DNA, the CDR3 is TGCGCCAGCAGCTTCGGACCTCGCACAGATACGCAGTATTTT. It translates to CASSFGPRTDTQYF.

The CDR3 reads CASSIGWNTGELFF. CDR3 DNA sequence: TGTGCCAGCAGTATCGGTTGGAACACCGGGGAGCTGTTTTTT. This chain links TRBV6-1 with TRBJ2-2; D is uncertain. The CDR3 is 14 amino acids. Trimming left V 5 bases short and J 1 base short, with 8 bases between. Germline V gene sequence: CDR1 MNHNS, CDR2 SASEGT.

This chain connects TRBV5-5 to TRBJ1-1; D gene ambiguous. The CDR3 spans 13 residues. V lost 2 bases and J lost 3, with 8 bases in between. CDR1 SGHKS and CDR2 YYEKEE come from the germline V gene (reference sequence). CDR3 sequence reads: CASSFTSDTEAFF. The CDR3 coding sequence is TGTGCCAGCAGCTTCACTTCGGACACTGAAGCTTTCTTT.

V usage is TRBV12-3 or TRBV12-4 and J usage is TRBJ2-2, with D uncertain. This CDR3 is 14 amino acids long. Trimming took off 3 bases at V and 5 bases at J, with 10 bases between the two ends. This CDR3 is CASSLGISTGELFF. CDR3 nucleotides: TGTGCCAGCAGTTTGGGGATCTCAACCGGGGAGCTGTTTTTT.

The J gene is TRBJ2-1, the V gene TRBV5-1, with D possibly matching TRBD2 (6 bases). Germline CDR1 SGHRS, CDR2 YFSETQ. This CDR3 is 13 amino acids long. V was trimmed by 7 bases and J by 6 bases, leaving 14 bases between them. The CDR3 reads CASGGLGFNEQFF. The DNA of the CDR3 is TGCGCCAGCGGGGGACTGGGATTCAATGAGCAGTTCTTC.

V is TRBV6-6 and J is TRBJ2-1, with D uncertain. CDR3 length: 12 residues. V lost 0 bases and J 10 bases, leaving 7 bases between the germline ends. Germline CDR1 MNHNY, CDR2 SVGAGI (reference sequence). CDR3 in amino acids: CASSYSDGEQFF. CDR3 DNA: TGTGCCAGCAGTTACTCGGATGGGGAGCAGTTCTTC.

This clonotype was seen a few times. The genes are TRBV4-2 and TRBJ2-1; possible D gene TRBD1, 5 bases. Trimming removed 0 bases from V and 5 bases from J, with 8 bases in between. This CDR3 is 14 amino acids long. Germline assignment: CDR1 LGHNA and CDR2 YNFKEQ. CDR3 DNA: TGTGCCAGCAGCCAAGATCTAGGGGACAATGAGCAGTTCTTC. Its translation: CASSQDLGDNEQFF.

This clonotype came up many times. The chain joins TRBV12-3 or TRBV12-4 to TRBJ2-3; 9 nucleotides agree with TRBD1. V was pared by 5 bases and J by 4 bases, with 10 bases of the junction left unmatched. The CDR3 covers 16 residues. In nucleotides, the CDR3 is TGTGCCAGCAGTCTCCAGGGGGACAGGGACCCAGATACGCAGTATTTT. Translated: CASSLQGDRDPDTQYF.

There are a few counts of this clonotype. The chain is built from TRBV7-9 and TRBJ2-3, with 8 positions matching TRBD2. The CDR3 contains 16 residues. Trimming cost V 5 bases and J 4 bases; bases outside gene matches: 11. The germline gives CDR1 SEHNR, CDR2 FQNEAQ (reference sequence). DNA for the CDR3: TGTGCCAGCAGCGGATCGTTTAGCGGGGTAGCAGATACGCAGTATTTT. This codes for CASSGSFSGVADTQYF.

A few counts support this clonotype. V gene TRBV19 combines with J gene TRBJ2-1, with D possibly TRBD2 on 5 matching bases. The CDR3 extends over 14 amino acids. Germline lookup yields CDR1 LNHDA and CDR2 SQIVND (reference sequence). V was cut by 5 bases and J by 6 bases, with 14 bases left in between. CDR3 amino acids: CASSPPGGFNEQFF. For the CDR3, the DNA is TGTGCCAGTAGTCCCCCTGGCGGGTTCAATGAGCAGTTCTTC. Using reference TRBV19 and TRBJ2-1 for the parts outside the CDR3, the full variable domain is DGGITQSPKYLFRKEGQNVTLSCEQNLNHDAMYWYRQDPGQGLRLIYYSQIVNDFQKGDIAEGYSVSREKKESFPLTVTSAQKNPTAFYLCASSPPGGFNEQFFGPGTRLTVL.

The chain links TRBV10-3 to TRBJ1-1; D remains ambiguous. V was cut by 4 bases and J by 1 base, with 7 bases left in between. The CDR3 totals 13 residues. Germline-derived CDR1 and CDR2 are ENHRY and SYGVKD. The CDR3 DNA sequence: TGTGCCATCAGTGTCGACGGGAACACTGAAGCTTTCTTT. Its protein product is CAISVDGNTEAFF.

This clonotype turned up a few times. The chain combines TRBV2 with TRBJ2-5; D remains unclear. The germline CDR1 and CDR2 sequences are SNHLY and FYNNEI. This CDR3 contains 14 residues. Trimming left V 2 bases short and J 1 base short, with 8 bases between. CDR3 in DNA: TGTGCCAGCAGTGAATCTAGATTCCAAGAGACCCAGTACTTC. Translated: CASSESRFQETQYF.

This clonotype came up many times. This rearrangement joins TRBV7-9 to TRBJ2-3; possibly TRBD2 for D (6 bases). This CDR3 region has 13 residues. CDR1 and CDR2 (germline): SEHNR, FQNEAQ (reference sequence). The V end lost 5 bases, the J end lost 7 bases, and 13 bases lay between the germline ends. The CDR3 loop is CASSVRDLNTQYF. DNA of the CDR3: TGTGCCAGCAGCGTCCGGGACTTAAATACGCAGTATTTT.

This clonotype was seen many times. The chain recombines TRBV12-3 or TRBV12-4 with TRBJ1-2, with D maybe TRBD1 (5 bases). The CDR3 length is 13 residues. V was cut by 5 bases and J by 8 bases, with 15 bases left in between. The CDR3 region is CASSRGRLSGYTF. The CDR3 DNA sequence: TGTGCCAGCAGTAGGGGCAGACTAAGCGGCTACACCTTC.

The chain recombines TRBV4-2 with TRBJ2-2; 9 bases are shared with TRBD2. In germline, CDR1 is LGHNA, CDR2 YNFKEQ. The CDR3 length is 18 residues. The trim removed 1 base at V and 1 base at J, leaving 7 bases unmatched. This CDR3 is CASSQGLAGTGNTGELFF. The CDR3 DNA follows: TGTGCCAGCAGCCAAGGTCTAGCGGGGACCGGGAACACCGGGGAGCTGTTTTTT.

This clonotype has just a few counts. CDR3 coding DNA: TGCGCCAGCAGCTTGAGTGTAACAGGGGGGCCCCCTAACTATGGCTACACCTTC. This codes for CASSLSVTGGPPNYGYTF. The chain has TRBV5-1 and TRBJ1-2; 8 bases agree with TRBD1. Trimming at V came to 1 base and at J to 0 bases, leaving 11 bases not matched to a gene. From germline, CDR1 is SGHRS and CDR2 YFSETQ. This CDR3 region has 18 residues. The complete variable domain, with remaining parts taken from reference TRBV5-1 and TRBJ1-2, reads KAGVTQTPRYLIKTRGQQVTLSCSPISGHRSVSWYQQTPGQGLQFLFEYFSETQRNKGNFPGRFSGRQFSNSRSEMNVSTLELGDSALYLCASSLSVTGGPPNYGYTFGSGTRLTVV.

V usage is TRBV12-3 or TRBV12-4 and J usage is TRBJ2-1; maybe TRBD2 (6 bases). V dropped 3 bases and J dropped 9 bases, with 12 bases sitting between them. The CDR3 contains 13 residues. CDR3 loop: CASSFGGIGEQFF. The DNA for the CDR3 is TGTGCCAGCAGTTTTGGGGGGATCGGTGAGCAGTTCTTC.